The 11 T cell receptor beta chains below were found in one sample sequenced in a study of blood T cell repertoires in COVID-19. Sequencing used immunoSEQ multiplex PCR; TCRdb keeps in-frame clones, though not all of them. The repertoire has over 150,000 clones, around 83% of them found once; the top ten carry 5% to 7.5%. Sequenced material: PBMCs or T cells enriched from blood (not recorded which). All receptors derive from a man aged 40-50 years who had recovered from COVID-19.

The chain carries TRBV4-1 and TRBJ2-7; D gene uncertain. This CDR3 region has 14 residues. Germline values: CDR1 MGHRA, CDR2 YSYEKL. With 0 bases removed from V and 6 bases from J, the gap between germline ends came to 12 bases. In nucleotides, the CDR3 is TGCGCCAGCAGCCAAGATATGTACACCCCCGAGCAGTACTTC. It is translated as CASSQDMYTPEQYF.

J is TRBJ2-5 and V is TRBV9, with TRBD2 identical over 16 bases. CDR1 SGDLS and CDR2 YYNGEE come from the germline V gene. The CDR3 contains 17 residues. Unmatched junction bases numbered 7, after V lost 3 bases and J lost 5 bases. The CDR3 spells CASSGDPGLAGGETQYF. The CDR3, as DNA: TGTGCCAGCAGCGGCGATCCGGGACTAGCGGGAGGGGAGACCCAGTACTTC.

This clone occurred once. The chain carries TRBV24-1 and TRBJ1-3; no reliable D call. Germline V gene lookup returns CDR1 KGHDR and CDR2 SFDVKD. The V end was cut by 11 bases, the J end by 4 bases, with 14 bases between. The CDR3 extends over 13 amino acids. The CDR3: CARERQGGNTIYF. Written as DNA, the CDR3 is TGTGCCAGAGAGCGGCAAGGAGGAAACACCATATATTTT.

In its sample, this clone was seen many times. The chain carries TRBV6-1 and TRBJ2-1; no clear D gene. The CDR3 has 14 residues. Germline CDR1 and CDR2: MNHNS and SASEGT. V lost 3 bases and J 0 bases, leaving 6 bases between the germline ends. The CDR3 spells CASSERSSYNEQFF. Here the CDR3 DNA reads TGTGCCAGCAGTGAGAGGTCCTCCTACAATGAGCAGTTCTTC.

The V call is TRBV5-1, the J call TRBJ1-1; TRBD1 matches at 7 bases. The CDR3 spans 15 residues. Germline V lookup: CDR1 SGHRS, CDR2 YFSETQ. V was clipped by 4 bases and J by 0 bases; unmatched bases: 6. The CDR3 protein is CASSHTGDLNTEAFF. The CDR3 DNA sequence: TGCGCCAGCAGCCATACAGGGGACTTGAACACTGAAGCTTTCTTT. The full variable domain, with the rest looked up from reference TRBV5-1 and TRBJ1-1, is KAGVTQTPRYLIKTRGQQVTLSCSPISGHRSVSWYQQTPGQGLQFLFEYFSETQRNKGNFPGRFSGRQFSNSRSEMNVSTLELGDSALYLCASSHTGDLNTEAFFGQGTRLTVV.

This rearrangement joins TRBV5-6 to TRBJ1-5; weak D call: TRBD1 (5 bases). Germline V gene data show CDR1 as SGHDT and CDR2 as YYEEEE. The V and J ends lost 4 bases and 0 bases respectively, with 11 bases between them. The CDR3 is made up of 15 amino acids. The CDR3 DNA reads TGTGCCAGCAGCCAATCGACAGTTAGCAATCAGCCCCAGCATTTT. This sequence encodes CASSQSTVSNQPQHF.

The chain recombines TRBV2 with TRBJ1-5; D perhaps matches TRBD1 (5 bases). V lost 4 bases to trimming and J lost 2 bases, with 12 bases between them. The germline gives CDR1 SNHLY, CDR2 FYNNEI. There are 15 residues in the CDR3. CDR3 bases: TGTGCCAGCAGTGCGGAAACGGGGGGCAATCAGCCCCAGCATTTT. It yields the protein CASSAETGGNQPQHF.

The V gene is TRBV4-1, the J gene TRBJ2-2; D is undetermined. Germline CDR1 is MGHRA and CDR2 is YSYEKL. There are 12 residues in the CDR3. The V end lost 4 bases, the J end lost 6 bases, and 6 bases lay between the germline ends. Here the CDR3 reads CASSPQAGELFF. The CDR3 region has the DNA TGCGCCAGCAGCCCGCAGGCCGGGGAGCTGTTTTTT.

The V gene is TRBV7-9, the J gene TRBJ1-1; TRBD1 is a possible D gene (5 bases). CDR3 size: 15 residues. The V gene lost 8 bases and the J gene lost 0 bases, with 16 bases spanning the gap. CDR1 and CDR2 (germline): SEHNR, FQNEAQ (reference sequence). CDR3 DNA sequence: TGTGCCAGCTCTCAGGGAGGGTGGGTGAACACTGAAGCTTTCTTT. This translates into CASSQGGWVNTEAFF.

The rearrangement uses TRBV6-5 and TRBJ2-7; D uncertain. Germline CDR1 and CDR2: MNHEY and SVGAGI. Trimming left V 10 bases short and J 3 bases short, with 19 bases between. CDR3 size: 14 residues. The CDR3 DNA reads TGTGCCACCAATCCGAGACAATCTAACTACGAGCAGTACTTC. Translating it yields CATNPRQSNYEQYF.

The rearrangement links TRBV11-3 to TRBJ1-1; D is undetermined. Trimming stripped 5 bases from V and 4 bases from J, with 11 bases between. Germline lookup yields CDR1 SGHNT and CDR2 YENEEA. CDR3 length: 13 residues. In nucleotides, the CDR3 is TGTGCCAGCAGCCCTCACTTTGGCACTGAAGCTTTCTTT. This sequence encodes CASSPHFGTEAFF.